Presented here are 9 T cell receptor beta chains from one specimen sequenced in a study of OX40 agonist ivuxolimab in advanced cancers. TCRdb's table, derived via immunoSEQ multiplex PCR, lists solely in-frame clones and lacks some. The sample records some 86,000 clones, 91% being singletons. Source: CD4+ or CD8+ T cells sorted from blood, taken in a trial of the OX40 agonist ivuxolimab. Receptors were obtained from an adult with an advanced solid tumor such as melanoma, head and neck, liver or kidney cancer.

This clone was seen more than once but under ten times. The V call is TRBV6-1, the J call TRBJ1-2; the match to TRBD1 covers 9 bases. V dropped 6 bases and J dropped 4; count of bases not matched to a gene: 3. CDR3 length: 13 residues. Looked up from germline, CDR1 is MNHNS and CDR2 is SASEGT. This CDR3 reads CASRATGGYGYTF. The CDR3 DNA follows: TGTGCCAGCAGGGCGACAGGGGGCTATGGCTACACCTTC.

This clone came up once. The CDR3 here is CASSFGPKNYEQYF. The CDR3 DNA sequence: TGTGCCAGCAGTTTCGGCCCTAAGAACTACGAGCAGTACTTC. The rearrangement joins TRBV28 to TRBJ2-7; D gene unclear. CDR1 MDHEN and CDR2 SYDVKM come from the germline V gene. The CDR3 extends over 14 amino acids. V dropped 3 bases and J dropped 3 bases, with 12 bases sitting between them.

The chain combines TRBV10-3 with TRBJ2-7, with D maybe TRBD1 (6 bases). From germline, CDR1 is ENHRY and CDR2 SYGVKD. The CDR3 covers 12 residues. The ends were cut back, 7 bases at V and 7 bases at J, with 14 bases in the middle. As DNA, the CDR3 is TGTGCCATCACGGCAGGGGTTGGGGAGCAGTACTTC. Translation gives CAITAGVGEQYF.

The chain links TRBV27 to TRBJ2-1; the D gene is possibly TRBD1 (6 bases). V dropped 2 bases and J dropped 6 bases, with 8 bases sitting between them. The germline gives CDR1 MNHEY, CDR2 SMNVEV (reference sequence). This CDR3 region has 13 residues. CDR3 in amino acids: CASSLIGGNEQFF. The CDR3 DNA reads TGTGCCAGCAGTTTAATAGGGGGCAATGAGCAGTTCTTC.

This clone was observed a single time. This chain connects TRBV27 to TRBJ2-1; 11 bases line up with TRBD2. The CDR3 spans 17 residues. Trimming cost V 2 bases and J 4 bases; bases outside gene matches: 7. Per germline, CDR1 MNHEY and CDR2 SMNVEV (reference sequence). CDR3 nucleotide sequence: TGTGCCAGCAGTTTAATTACTAGCGGGAGAAGATACAATGAGCAGTTCTTC. Its translation: CASSLITSGRRYNEQFF.

V and J are TRBV19 and TRBJ1-5; tentatively, D is TRBD1 (5 bases). The CDR3 is 17 amino acids. V lost 3 bases and J 0 bases, leaving 15 bases between the germline ends. Germline V lookup: CDR1 LNHDA, CDR2 SQIVND (reference sequence). CDR3 sequence reads: CASSIRHSGASNQPQHF. CDR3 nucleotide sequence: TGTGCCAGTAGTATCCGACACTCCGGGGCTAGCAATCAGCCCCAGCATTTT.

The J gene is TRBJ1-5, the V gene TRBV4-2; D is uncertain. The CDR3 covers 13 residues. CDR1 LGHNA and CDR2 YNFKEQ come from the germline V gene. V lost 1 base to trimming and J lost 6 bases, with 7 bases between them. In nucleotides, the CDR3 is TGTGCCAGCAGCCAAGTGAGTACTCAGCCCCAGCATTTT. Encoded protein: CASSQVSTQPQHF.

This clone showed up just once. This chain joins TRBV6-6 and TRBJ1-5, with D possibly being TRBD1 (5 bases). From germline, CDR1 is MNHNY and CDR2 SVGAGI (reference sequence). V lost 5 bases to trimming and J lost 1 base, with 15 bases between them. The CDR3 has 16 amino acids. Written as DNA, the CDR3 is TGTGCCAGCAGTCTCCTGACGGGGGGGAGCAATCAGCCCCAGCATTTT. Its protein product is CASSLLTGGSNQPQHF.

The rearrangement uses TRBV6-6 and TRBJ2-1, with D perhaps given as TRBD1 or TRBD2 (6 bases each). CDR1 MNHNY and CDR2 SVGAGI come from the germline V gene (reference sequence). This CDR3 region has 15 residues. V was trimmed by 7 bases and J by 7 bases, leaving 20 bases between them. The CDR3 protein is CASTKRGDRLNEQFF. Written as DNA, the CDR3 is TGTGCCAGCACTAAAAGGGGGGATCGATTAAATGAGCAGTTCTTC.